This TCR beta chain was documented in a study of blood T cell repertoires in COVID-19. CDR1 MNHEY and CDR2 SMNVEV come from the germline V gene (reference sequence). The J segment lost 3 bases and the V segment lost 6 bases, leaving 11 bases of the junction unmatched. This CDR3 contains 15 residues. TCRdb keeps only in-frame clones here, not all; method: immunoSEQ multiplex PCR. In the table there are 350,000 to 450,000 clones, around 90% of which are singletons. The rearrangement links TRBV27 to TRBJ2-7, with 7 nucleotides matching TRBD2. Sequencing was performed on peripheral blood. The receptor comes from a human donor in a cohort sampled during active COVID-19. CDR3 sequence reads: CASRQPGLKYYEQYF. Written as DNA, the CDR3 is TGTGCCAGCAGACAGCCGGGACTAAAATACTACGAGCAGTACTTC.